This is a list of T cell receptor beta chains from one sample in a study of T cell responses to AZD1222 COVID-19 vaccine. Using immunoSEQ multiplex PCR, the repertoire was profiled, and TCRdb retains in-frame clones only, with some absent. The repertoire holds about 150,000 clones, with approximately 90% as singletons. The material was peripheral blood, obtained on day 0 of AZD1222 vaccination. These receptors were collected from an adult in good health. CDR3s include the opening cysteine and the closing phenylalanine or tryptophan. The listing skips clone size in some rows; elsewhere it reads once, few, many or a size class.

j_call clone_size v_call cdr3_aa
TRBJ1-5 once TRBV6-6 CASSSPGQLNQPQHF
TRBJ2-1 NA TRBV10-3 CAISVPSGEEYNEQFF
TRBJ1-5 NA TRBV7-2 CASSLEDDQPQHF
TRBJ2-5 NA TRBV7-9 CASSLGLPYQETQYF
TRBJ2-2 NA TRBV19 CASRVTFQGRVGGELFF
TRBJ2-1 once TRBV18 CASSPIYQGLSYNEQFF
TRBJ2-7 NA TRBV4-3 CASSQTPGQRYEQYF
TRBJ2-5 NA TRBV10-3 CAISGGKETQYF
TRBJ2-3 NA TRBV7-2 CASSWSSGSVTDTQYF
TRBJ2-1 NA TRBV7-3 CASSLFARGYNEQFF
TRBJ1-4 NA TRBV30 CAWSQGNNEKLFF
TRBJ2-7 NA TRBV10-3 CAISETYEQYF
TRBJ1-1 NA TRBV29-1 CSVDQDGLNTEAFF
TRBJ1-3 NA TRBV21-1 CASSKSNRVIPGNTIYF
TRBJ2-5 NA TRBV7-2 CASSLARDWFLQETQYF
TRBJ1-5 NA TRBV19 CASSTSDTQPQHF
TRBJ1-6 NA TRBV5-4 CASSLELRSNSPLHF
TRBJ2-3 NA TRBV6-2/TRBV6-3 CASSSEQSLSTDTQYF